Reported below is one T cell receptor beta chain. This clone was seen more than once but under ten times. What this receptor recognizes is not known. Nothing much larger sits one base from this clone, and base qualities are not available. Based on the germline V gene, the CDR1 and CDR2 sequences are SQVTM and ANQGSEA. From its cysteine to its phenylalanine, the CDR3 spans 15 amino acids. Just CDR3 DNA is preserved here, 45 bases in frame from base 1. The junction shows trimming of 4 bases on V and 0 bases on J, plus 12 bases between the germline ends. Donors were healthy HIV-negative adults with no recently reported acute infections or vaccinations. Every donor was a Caucasian adult residing in Nashville, Tennessee, USA. Magnetic negative selection was used to enrich CD4+ T cells, after which naive cells were positively selected on CD45RA and the negative fraction became the memory subset. Blood was collected by leukapheresis, and PBMCs were isolated by Ficoll-Histopaque density gradient centrifugation and then cryopreserved in liquid nitrogen vapor phase. Analytical flow cytometry was used to check the purity and quantity of every magnetically sorted T cell population. From each sorted fraction, genomic DNA was isolated and quantified by UV absorbance on a Nanodrop 2000c.

The data were obtained in a study of shared clonotypes between healthy human individuals (dated by TCRdb to 2018 to 2020). At the level of the whole study: The cohort included three men and a couple of women between 18 and 49 years of age. Each donor's leukapheresis produced roughly between about 0.8 and 10 billion PBMCs. To estimate repertoire size and how much clonotypes are shared between individuals, the study performed deep sequencing of blood TCR repertoires from about five healthy adults. For each donor, CD4 naive and CD4 memory were each given three plates, CD8 naive was given two plates, and CD8 memory was given one plate. To increase sequencing depth and limit assay-specific biases, TCR repertoire library preparation and sequencing were carried out by different laboratories using diverse techniques. Broad study findings and their caveats: Sampling was restricted to blood, and TCR repertoires in tissue are likely to differ from TCR repertoires in blood. Incomplete sequencing was indicated by rarefaction of sorted-subset datasets, despite the large sequencing depth. Based on pairwise subsampling, the degree of clonotype sharing among donors was expected to be affected by sequencing depth. Larger estimated clonotype richness was generally found for naive subsets than for memory subsets. Across four donors, approximately 5% of naive CD4, 3% to 4% of naive CD8, 2.3% of memory CD4, and 0.4% of memory CD8 clonotypes were shared. Compared with non-shared clonotypes, the clonotypes found in all four sorted-subset donors had higher generation probabilities. Because the study included only a small number of donors, the genetic and exposure-history diversity represented was limited.

Using the deep immunoSEQ assay, TCR CDR3 regions were amplified from genomic DNA by multiplex PCR. For each cell subset, the extracted genomic DNA was distributed evenly across all wells of several immunoSEQ 96-well plates, and each plate served as one replicate. For sorted subsets, 200 to 250 ng of genomic DNA, equivalent to around 31,000 T cell genomes, went into each replicate PCR. Purified libraries were quantified with a Qubit 3.0 fluorometer, sized on a Bioanalyzer 2100, and re-quantified with the KAPA Library Quantification kit. A separate single-read 150-cycle Illumina NextSeq 550 flow cell was used to sequence each immunoSEQ 96-well plate. The paper's processing steps were these. The immunoSEQ output contained only junctional sequences without quality scores, so filtering could not match that applied to full-length reads. To assign V/J genes and CDR3, sequences were annotated against IMGT germline references using PyIR, a Python wrapper for IgBLAST v1.9. Reads were removed for weak V/J assignments (E-value above 1e-6), missing CDR3, stop codons, out-of-frame junctions, or ambiguous translated residues. V3J clonotypes were defined as sequences sharing an identical inferred V gene, J gene, and CDR3 amino acid sequence. The percentage overlap between two repertoires was calculated by dividing the number of shared unique clonotypes by the size of the smaller repertoire. Repertoire richness was assessed with RTK rarefaction, the Chao1 estimator, and Recon v2.1 estimates of unobserved clonotypes. OLGA was used to compute generation probabilities for all TCRbeta clonotypes that the gDNA method yielded from several donors. The table comes from immuneACCESS by way of TCRdb, which keeps in-frame sequences with V and J called. Part of the clones is missing from these tables; in studies checked, under half for an unresolved V gene and the rest for unknown reasons. The V and J calls and clone size are taken from that table; D and trimming were inferred from the DNA. Present in this sample are a few million clones, just over 90% of which were seen just once. Jointly, the top ten make up around 0.15% of the sample.

The sequence links TRBV29-1 to TRBJ1-4, with a weak D call of TRBD1 (5 bases match). This TCR came from a young man in good health. The source material was naive CD4+ T cells sorted from blood. Sample cell subset or site, as interpreted from the label and publication: CD45RA+ positively selected. The base sequence is TGCAGCGTTGCCGAAGGGACGGCAACTAATGAAAAACTGTTTTTT. Its product reads: CSVAEGTATNEKLFF.